Included here is one TCR beta chain sequence, with context. The antigen it binds to is not known. Base qualities are not recorded, but no much larger clone differs from it by a single base. This specimen's treatment or condition label, interpreted: approximately 10-day PBMC culture with coronavirus spike peptide pools or control peptides (ViraFEST assay). The ViraFEST assay, used in the study, expanded antigen-specific T cells with peptide pools and then identified the expanded clonotypes through TCR sequencing. The positive SARS-CoV-2 PCR tests of the convalescent patients were dated from March to December 2020, before the Alpha, Beta and Delta variants emerged in the United States. More than 1.5 million PBMCs per well were cultured in IMDM with roughly 4.8% human AB serum and roughly 10 IU/ml IL-2, plus 10 ug/ml peptide pools. Half of the culture medium was replaced with fresh IL-2-containing medium on days 3 and 7. CD4+ T cells were isolated after 10 days of culture through negative selection using the EasySep CD4+ T cell isolation kit. Ficoll-Paque Plus gradient centrifugation was used to isolate PBMCs from whole blood, and the isolated PBMCs were then either used fresh or cryopreserved at -140C. Each culture condition was generally run in triplicate wells.

This sample is part of a study of vaccination and CD4 T cells after COVID-19 (dated by TCRdb to between 2020 and 2023). For the study in its entirety: SARS-CoV-2 positivity had been established in the convalescent patients by nasal swab PCR, and mild disease was recorded in several of these patients and severe disease in one. Participants received two doses of either the Pfizer-BioNTech BNT162b2 vaccine (n=8) or the Moderna mRNA-1273 vaccine (n=2). The cultures were stimulated with overlapping spike peptide pools from SARS-CoV-2 and from the common cold coronaviruses HCoV-NL63, HCoV-OC43 and HCoV-229E. Post-COVID blood samples from convalescent patients were collected a median of about 100 days after diagnosis, with a range of roughly 35 to 161 days. Control cultures received a CEFX viral epitope pool as the positive control, an HIV-1 Nef peptide pool as the negative control, or no peptide. In 9 to 11 COVID-19 convalescent patients and a handful of infection-naive healthy vaccine recipients, researchers compared the spike-specific CD4+ TCR repertoire from before mRNA vaccination with the repertoire from after. In the convalescent cohort there were six males and four females, among whom were two Hispanic individuals, seven Caucasians, two Asians and one multiracial person. Post-vaccine blood samples were taken a median of about 77 days after the second vaccine dose, with a range of 14 to 241 days.

Library preparation was by PCR. At the Johns Hopkins FTIC core, DNA from the cultured CD4+ T cells underwent TCR sequencing with the Oncomine TCR Beta short-read assay. The QIAamp micro DNA kit was used to extract genomic DNA from the cultured CD4+ T cells. Oncomine TCR Beta libraries made from cultured CD4+ T cells were pooled using unique dual indexes and sequenced on an Illumina iSeq 100. Concerning the study's data processing: Non-productive sequences were removed, and CDR3s not starting with C, not ending with F or W, or shorter than 7 amino acids were discarded. The MANAFEST web application was used to identify antigen-specific clonotypes by comparing peptide-stimulated wells against reference wells and other culture wells. To be called positive, a clone needed an FDR below 0.05, an odds ratio above 5, and a productive frequency above 0.1% in at least two of three replicate wells. Clonotypes that were significantly expanded in both SARS-CoV-2 spike wells and at least one common cold coronavirus spike condition were defined as cross-reactive. Using R version 3.6.1, CDR3 homology was evaluated through Levenshtein distances (stringdist) along with unrooted phylogenetic trees (ape). Using fastp trimming at Q25 and MiXCR clonotype assembly, TCRdb reanalyzed the public sequencing data and kept in-frame beta chains. Every entry covers one CDR3 protein and lists the most common genes and DNA from its rows. These V and J calls derive from TCRdb rather than the authors' analysis. Across this sample there are about 10,000 distinct CDR3 sequences, with approximately 57% seen only once. About 33% of the sample is held by the ten biggest clonotypes.

The CDR3 holds 14 amino acids from the cysteine to the phenylalanine. The kept DNA is CDR3 alone, 42 bases in frame from the first base. Trimming removed 4 bases from V and 5 bases from J, leaving 15 bases between the germline ends. CDR1 and CDR2 are read off the germline V gene (reference sequence) as SGHAT and FQDESV. Broad study findings and their caveats: The study included relatively few convalescent patients and did not analyze early timepoints after natural infection. Of the vaccine-specific clones found in convalescent patients, nearly all (304 of 307) were mono-reactive for SARS-CoV-2 spike instead of being cross-reactive with common cold coronaviruses. An increase in the median number of SARS-CoV-2-reactive clonotypes from approximately 20 after infection to roughly 38 after vaccination was observed, but the change was not found to be significant. Among the post-vaccine SARS-CoV-2-reactive clones in convalescent patients, a median about 86% showed up only after vaccination, which suggests vaccine-specific priming.

The V gene is TRBV11-1 and the J gene is TRBJ2-7; a tentative D match to TRBD2 spans 5 bases. Specimen: CD4+ T cells from blood, cultured in vitro. This TCR derives from a human donor who had recovered from COVID-19. The CDR3 region: CASSSDSKGHEQYF. The nucleotide sequence reads as follows: TGTGCCAGCAGCTCGGACTCCAAAGGCCACGAGCAGTACTTC.